This T cell receptor beta chain was captured by sequencing in a study of CD8 T cells in ankylosing spondylitis. This CDR3 contains 15 residues. Per germline, CDR1 SQVTM and CDR2 ANQGSEA. Trimming removed 3 bases from V and 1 base from J; junction bases left unmatched: 9. From the 5' RACE reads, TCRdb called clonotypes with MiXCR, one entry per CDR3 protein. The sample yields approximately 180,000 distinct CDR3 sequences, around a sixth seen once. The sample holds many counts of this clonotype. The antigen is not known. Study-wide findings and caveats: Characteristic, it appeared, of ankylosing spondylitis blood was a TCR beta motif of eight or nine highly homologous variants. Clones that were linked to disease were CD8+ and were relatively rare in peripheral blood.

The specimen sequenced was blood, either unsorted or a sorted T cell fraction (not recorded which). The TCR was taken from a male donor under 30 with ankylosing spondylitis or in good health (not recorded which). The chain carries TRBV29-1 and TRBJ2-7, with 7 positions matching TRBD2. The CDR3 bases are TGCAGCGTTGAGAGCTGGCGGGAGAGGTCCTACGAGCAGTACTTC. It encodes CSVESWRERSYEQYF.